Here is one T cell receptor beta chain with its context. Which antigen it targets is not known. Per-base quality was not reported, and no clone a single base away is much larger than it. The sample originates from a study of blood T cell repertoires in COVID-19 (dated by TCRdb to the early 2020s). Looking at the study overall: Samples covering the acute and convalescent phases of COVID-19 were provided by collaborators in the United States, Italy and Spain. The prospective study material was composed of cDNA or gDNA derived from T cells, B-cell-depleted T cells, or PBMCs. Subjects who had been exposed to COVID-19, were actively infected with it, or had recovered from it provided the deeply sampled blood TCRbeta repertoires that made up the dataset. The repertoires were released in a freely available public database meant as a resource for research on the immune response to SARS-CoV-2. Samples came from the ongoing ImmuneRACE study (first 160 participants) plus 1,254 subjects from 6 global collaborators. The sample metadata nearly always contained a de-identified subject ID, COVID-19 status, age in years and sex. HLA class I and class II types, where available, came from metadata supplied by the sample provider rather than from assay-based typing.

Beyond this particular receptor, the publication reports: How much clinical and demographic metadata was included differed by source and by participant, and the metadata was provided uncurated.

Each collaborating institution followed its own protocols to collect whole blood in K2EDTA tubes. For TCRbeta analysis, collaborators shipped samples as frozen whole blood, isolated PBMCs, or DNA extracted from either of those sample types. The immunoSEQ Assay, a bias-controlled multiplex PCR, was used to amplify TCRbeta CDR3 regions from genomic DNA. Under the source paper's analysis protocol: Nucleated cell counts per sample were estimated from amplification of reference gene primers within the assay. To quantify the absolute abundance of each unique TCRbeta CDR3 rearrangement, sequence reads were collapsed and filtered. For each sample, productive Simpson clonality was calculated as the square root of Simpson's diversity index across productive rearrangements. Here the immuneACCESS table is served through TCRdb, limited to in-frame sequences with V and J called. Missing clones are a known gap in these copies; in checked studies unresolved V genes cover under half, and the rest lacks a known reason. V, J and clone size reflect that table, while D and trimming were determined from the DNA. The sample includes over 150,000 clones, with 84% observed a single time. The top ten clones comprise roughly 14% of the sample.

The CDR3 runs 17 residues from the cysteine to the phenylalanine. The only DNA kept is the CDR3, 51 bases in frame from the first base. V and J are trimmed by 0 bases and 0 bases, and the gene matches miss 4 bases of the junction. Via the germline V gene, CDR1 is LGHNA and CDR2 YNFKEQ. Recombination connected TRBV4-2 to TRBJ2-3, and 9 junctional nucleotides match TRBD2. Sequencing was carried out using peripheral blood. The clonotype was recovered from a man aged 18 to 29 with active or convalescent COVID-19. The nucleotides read TGTGCCAGCAGCCAAGATCTTAGCGGGGGAAGCACAGATACGCAGTATTTT. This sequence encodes CASSQDLSGGSTDTQYF.